This T cell receptor (beta chain) comes out of a study of OX40 agonist ivuxolimab in advanced cancers. The wider study: Patients took ivuxolimab, an agonistic anti-OX40 (CD134) antibody. Study-level findings and limits: Some patients who did not respond also had low normalized T-cell clonal expansion.

Data came from immunoSEQ multiplex PCR; TCRdb stores just in-frame clones and leaves some out. The sample contains 48,000 or so clones, approximately 84% of which appear only once. Concerning this clone: Its specificity is unknown.

The CDR3 extends over 12 amino acids. The V and J ends lost 6 bases and 8 bases, in that order; junction bases with no gene match: 3. Germline V gene sequence: CDR1 SNHLY, CDR2 FYNNEI. This receptor was obtained from an adult with an advanced solid tumor such as melanoma, head and neck, liver or kidney cancer. Material: CD4+ or CD8+ T cells sorted from blood, obtained in a trial of the OX40 agonist ivuxolimab. V usage is TRBV2 and J usage is TRBJ1-4; 7 nucleotides line up with TRBD1. The CDR3 region is CASSQGGEKLFF. The CDR3 coding sequence is TGTGCCAGCAGCCAGGGGGGGGAAAAACTGTTTTTT.